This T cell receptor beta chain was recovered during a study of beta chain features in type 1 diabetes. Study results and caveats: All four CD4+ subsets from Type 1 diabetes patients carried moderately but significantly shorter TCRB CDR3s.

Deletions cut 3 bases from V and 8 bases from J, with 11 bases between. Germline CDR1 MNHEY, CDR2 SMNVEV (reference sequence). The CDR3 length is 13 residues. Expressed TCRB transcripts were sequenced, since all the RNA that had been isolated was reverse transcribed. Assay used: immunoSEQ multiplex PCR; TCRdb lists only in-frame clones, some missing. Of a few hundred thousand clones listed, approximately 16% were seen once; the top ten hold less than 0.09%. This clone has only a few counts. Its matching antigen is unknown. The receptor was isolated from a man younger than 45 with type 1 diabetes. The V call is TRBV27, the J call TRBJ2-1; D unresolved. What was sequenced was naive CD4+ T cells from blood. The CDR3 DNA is TGTGCCAGCAGTTTGGCAAGGCTAGATGAGCAGTTCTTC. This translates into CASSLARLDEQFF.